This passage covers 7 T cell receptor beta chains from one sample sequenced in a study of T cell repertoires in cytomegalovirus infection. TCRdb re-called the reads through MiXCR, storing one row per CDR3 protein. In the table there are more than 300,000 distinct CDR3 sequences, roughly a third of which are singletons. What these receptors recognize is not known. The material sequenced was cultured PBMCs, taken from culture after CMV antigen stimulation. All receptors derive from a human donor in good health (CMV status not recorded). Some clones in this sample may be carry-over from other donors' samples.

The chain combines TRBV10-3 with TRBJ2-1, with 10 bases fitting TRBD2. The length of the CDR3 is 20 residues. The trim removed 2 bases at V and 7 bases at J, leaving 20 bases unmatched. The V gene's germline CDR1 is ENHRY and CDR2 SYGVKD. In nucleotides, the CDR3 is TGTGCCATCAGTGAGCGGAGGCTAGCGGGAGAGATTAGTTTTGAGAATGAGCAGTTCTTC. This codes for CAISERRLAGEISFENEQFF.

The sample holds a few counts of this clonotype. This chain connects TRBV12-3 or TRBV12-4 to TRBJ2-1; 10 positions agree with TRBD2. With 5 bases clipped from V and 10 bases from J, the junction kept 8 bases outside the gene matches. The CDR3 has 14 residues. The DNA of the CDR3 is TGTGCCAGCAGTCTAAGCGGGAGGGCCTGGGAGCAGTTCTTC. This sequence encodes CASSLSGRAWEQFF.

The genes are TRBV6-2 or TRBV6-3 and TRBJ2-1; weak D call: TRBD2 (6 bases). Trimming took off 6 bases at V and 3 bases at J, with 12 bases between the two ends. Germline CDR1 reads MNHEY; CDR2 reads SVGEGT. The CDR3 has 14 amino acids. For the CDR3, the DNA is TGTGCCAGCAGGAGGGAGGTAATCTACAATGAGCAGTTCTTC. Encoded protein: CASRREVIYNEQFF.

This clonotype turned up a few times. This chain links TRBV7-2 with TRBJ2-3, with D perhaps matching TRBD1 (5 bases). Germline V lookup: CDR1 SGHTA, CDR2 FQGNSA. Trimming left V 1 base short and J 2 bases short, with 10 bases between. This CDR3 has 15 residues. DNA for the CDR3: TGTGCCAGCAGCTTAGTAGGGGTTTCCACAGATACGCAGTATTTT. Protein product: CASSLVGVSTDTQYF.

V gene TRBV20-1 combines with J gene TRBJ2-3, with 7 bases lining up with TRBD1. Germline loops: CDR1 DFQATT, CDR2 SNEGSKA (reference sequence). V dropped 6 bases and J dropped 9; count of bases not matched to a gene: 18. The CDR3 spans 15 residues. The CDR3 DNA reads as TGCAGTGCCAGGGGGAGTGGGGCGCGGCGAGACACGCAGTATTTT. It encodes CSARGSGARRDTQYF.

This clonotype was found many times. The chain has TRBV7-9 and TRBJ1-1; D remains unclear. The ends were cut back, 5 bases at V and 6 bases at J, with 19 bases in the middle. The CDR3 extends over 15 amino acids. CDR1 and CDR2 from the germline V gene are SEHNR and FQNEAQ (reference sequence). The CDR3 reads CASSPNAVAESEAFF. The CDR3, as DNA: TGTGCCAGCAGCCCAAACGCGGTGGCGGAATCTGAAGCTTTCTTT.

The genes are TRBV20-1 and TRBJ1-1; D call uncertain. The CDR3 is made up of 13 amino acids. The germline CDR1 and CDR2 sequences are DFQATT and SNEGSKA (reference sequence). Trimming took 3 bases from V and 2 from J, leaving 10 bases between them. The chain's CDR3 is CSASGERNTEAFF. Here the CDR3 DNA reads TGCAGTGCTAGTGGGGAACGCAACACTGAAGCTTTCTTT.